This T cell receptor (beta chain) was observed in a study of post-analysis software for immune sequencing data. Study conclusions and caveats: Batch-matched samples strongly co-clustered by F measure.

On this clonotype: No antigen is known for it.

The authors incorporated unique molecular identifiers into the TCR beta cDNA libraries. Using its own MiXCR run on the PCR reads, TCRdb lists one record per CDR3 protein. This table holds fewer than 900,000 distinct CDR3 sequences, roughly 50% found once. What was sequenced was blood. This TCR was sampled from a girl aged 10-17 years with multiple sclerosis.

The CDR3 reads CSAREDTNYGYTF. The CDR3 DNA follows: TGCAGTGCTAGAGAGGACACCAACTATGGCTACACCTTC. This chain joins TRBV20-1 and TRBJ1-2; TRBD1 is a possible D gene (5 bases). Germline V gene sequence: CDR1 DFQATT, CDR2 SNEGSKA (reference sequence). This CDR3 has 13 amino acids. With 0 bases removed from V and 2 bases from J, the gap between germline ends came to 7 bases.